The 6 T cell receptor beta chains presented below share a single source sample, sequenced in a study of blood T cells in healthy people across ages. The use of a sample-barcoded 5' primer and a J-beta primer mix characterized a second PCR of roughly 6 to 11 cycles. TCRdb re-analysed the 5' RACE reads in MiXCR, keeping a single row per CDR3 protein. The table has about 720,000 distinct CDR3 sequences, 20% to 25% seen once; the top ten hold around 22%. The sequenced sample consisted of blood. The receptors come from an older man in good health.

V is TRBV6-2 or TRBV6-3 and J is TRBJ2-7; weak D call: TRBD2 (5 bases). The CDR3 has 13 residues. Germline V gene data show CDR1 as MNHEY and CDR2 as SVGEGT. Trimming took 7 bases from V and 6 from J, leaving 16 bases between them. The CDR3 DNA is TGTGCCAGCACCGCGGGCAGGATAGGCGAGCAGTACGTC. Amino acid sequence: CASTAGRIGEQYV.

This clonotype showed up many times. One end of the junction fails to match germline, which may point to a read error. J is TRBJ2-3 and V is TRBV20-1; 10 bases are a match to TRBD2. Germline V gene sequence: CDR1 DFQATT, CDR2 SNEGSKA (reference sequence). The CDR3 runs 15 residues. CDR3 sequence (DNA): TGCAGCGCTAGGGGTCTAGCGGGGGGCACAGATACGCAGTATTTT. Its protein is CSARGLAGGTDTQYF.

This clonotype was counted between two and nine times. The chain has TRBV6-6 and TRBJ2-1; D possibly matches TRBD1 or TRBD2 (5 bases each). The J call is uncertain, as TRBJ2-5 better fits the DNA end. The CDR3 covers 15 residues. In germline, CDR1 is MNHNY, CDR2 SVGAGI (reference sequence). CDR3: CASGIPGTAQETQYF. DNA of the CDR3: TGTGCCAGCGGCATTCCCGGGACGGCGCAAGAGACCCAGTACTTC.

In its sample, this clonotype was seen many times. CDR3 sequence reads: CSASRGSPNEQYF. DNA for the CDR3: TGCAGTGCTAGTAGGGGGAGCCCTAACGAGCAGTACTTC. The V and J genes are TRBV20-1 and TRBJ2-7; D might be TRBD1 (6 bases). CDR1 is DFQATT and CDR2 is SNEGSKA in the germline V gene (reference sequence). This CDR3 is built from 13 residues. Trimming took 3 bases from V and 5 from J, leaving 14 bases between them.

V and J are TRBV12-3 or TRBV12-4 and TRBJ1-1; D is perhaps TRBD1 (5 bases). The CDR3 is made up of 15 amino acids. Between the trimmed V and J ends, which lost 2 bases and 1 base, there was a span of 11 bases. The CDR3 DNA is TGTGCCAGCAGTTTACATCCGGGGCCGAACACTGAAGCTTTCTTT. As protein: CASSLHPGPNTEAFF.

This rearrangement joins TRBV4-2 to TRBJ2-3; 7 nucleotides align to TRBD2. This CDR3 is built from 17 residues. V lost 4 bases, J lost 2 bases, and 12 bases stayed unmatched. The germline V gene encodes CDR1 LGHNA and CDR2 YNFKEQ. The CDR3 loop is CASSLRGLGGFTDTQYF. CDR3 DNA sequence: TGTGCCAGCAGCCTAAGAGGTCTGGGGGGGTTCACAGATACGCAGTATTTT.